The 24 T cell receptor beta chains presented below share a single source sample, sequenced in a study of radiotherapy plus CTLA-4 blockade in lung cancer. Sequencing was performed with immunoSEQ multiplex PCR; in TCRdb, only in-frame clones are kept and a portion is missing. This table holds 81,000 or so clones, about 88% found once. The sample here was peripheral blood, taken from a patient treated with radiotherapy plus ipilimumab. Every receptor here comes from a human donor with non-small cell lung cancer who had stable disease on radiotherapy plus ipilimumab.

The chain uses TRBV6-6 and TRBJ2-7; D uncertain. CDR3 length equals 15 residues. CDR1 is MNHNY, CDR2 SVGAGI, per germline (reference sequence). The V end lost 1 base, the J end lost 3 bases, and 13 bases lay between the germline ends. The CDR3 loop reads CASSYLAGFRYEQYF. The DNA of the CDR3 is TGTGCCAGCAGTTACTTAGCCGGTTTCCGCTACGAGCAGTACTTC.

J is TRBJ2-6 and V is TRBV27; 10 positions match TRBD2. Germline CDR1 is MNHEY and CDR2 is SMNVEV (reference sequence). The CDR3 is 17 amino acids. J was trimmed by 2 bases and V by 4 bases; bases with no gene match: 5. CDR3 in amino acids: CASSSLAGGTGANVLTF. For the CDR3, the DNA is TGTGCCAGCAGTTCTTTAGCGGGAGGAACTGGGGCCAACGTCCTGACTTTC.

This rearrangement joins TRBV18 to TRBJ2-7; TRBD2 aligns across 7 bases. The germline V gene has CDR1 KGHSH and CDR2 LQKENI. The CDR3 spans 14 residues. V lost 1 base and J lost 3; bases outside the gene matches: 3. CDR3 nucleotide sequence: TGTGCCAGCTCACCACTGGCGGGGGACTACGAGCAGTACTTC. Translation gives CASSPLAGDYEQYF.

The chain carries TRBV19 and TRBJ2-2; 9 bases match TRBD2. CDR3 size: 15 residues. Trimming removed 6 bases from V and 5 bases from J; junction bases left unmatched: 7. Germline loops: CDR1 LNHDA, CDR2 SQIVND (reference sequence). The CDR3 nucleotides read TGTGCCAGTAGGTCGGCGGGAGGGTGGACCGGGGAGCTGTTTTTT. It is translated as CASRSAGGWTGELFF. Complete variable domain (other parts from reference TRBV19 and TRBJ2-2): DGGITQSPKYLFRKEGQNVTLSCEQNLNHDAMYWYRQDPGQGLRLIYYSQIVNDFQKGDIAEGYSVSREKKESFPLTVTSAQKNPTAFYLCASRSAGGWTGELFFGEGSRLTVL.

This chain uses TRBV27 with TRBJ1-1; 10 bases map to TRBD1. The CDR3 consists of 20 residues. Losses at the gene ends were 3 bases for V and 2 bases for J; bases not matched to a gene: 18. The germline V gene encodes CDR1 MNHEY and CDR2 SMNVEV (reference sequence). The CDR3 bases are TGTGCCAGCAGTTTTGTGAGACCCGGGACAGGGGAAGACGGAAACACTGAAGCTTTCTTT. Protein sequence: CASSFVRPGTGEDGNTEAFF.

This clone turned up a few times. The rearrangement joins TRBV9 to TRBJ1-1; D remains unclear. Germline CDR1 is SGDLS and CDR2 is YYNGEE. The CDR3 runs 14 residues. The V gene lost 4 bases and the J gene lost 0 bases, with 10 bases spanning the gap. The CDR3 spells CASSHLDMNTEAFF. CDR3 DNA: TGTGCCAGCAGCCATCTCGACATGAACACTGAAGCTTTCTTT.

V usage is TRBV9 and J usage is TRBJ1-2; a weak D match, TRBD1 (5 bases). CDR1 is SGDLS and CDR2 is YYNGEE in the germline V gene. Trimming took 0 bases from V and 8 from J, leaving 14 bases between them. The CDR3 has 14 amino acids. The CDR3 reads CASSVGGGFGGYTF. CDR3 bases: TGTGCCAGCAGCGTAGGTGGGGGGTTCGGAGGCTACACCTTC.

The rearrangement joins TRBV6-1 to TRBJ1-1, with D hard to call. The CDR3 contains 14 residues. Germline loops: CDR1 MNHNS, CDR2 SASEGT. V was shortened by 6 bases and J by 4 bases, with 15 bases between the two germline ends. As DNA, the CDR3 is TGTGCCAGCAGCGAAAATTCAGGTCTCACTGAAGCTTTCTTT. Translated: CASSENSGLTEAFF.

The chain's CDR3 is CASMSGATDTQYF. The CDR3 DNA reads as TGTGCCAGCATGAGCGGAGCTACAGATACGCAGTATTTT. The V gene is TRBV6-5, the J gene TRBJ2-3, with a possible D match to TRBD2 (5 bases). Trimming removed 7 bases at V and 3 bases at J, with 11 bases between. The germline V gene encodes CDR1 MNHEY and CDR2 SVGAGI. The CDR3 is made up of 13 amino acids.

The rearrangement joins TRBV5-1 to TRBJ1-1; D not resolved. V was shortened by 6 bases and J by 2 bases, with 14 bases between the two germline ends. This CDR3 has 14 residues. Germline loops: CDR1 SGHRS, CDR2 YFSETQ. Here the CDR3 reads CASKGDPGNTEAFF. The CDR3 DNA reads as TGCGCCAGCAAGGGCGACCCCGGAAACACTGAAGCTTTCTTT.

The chain joins TRBV4-1 to TRBJ2-3, with D possibly matching TRBD1 (6 bases). Trimming removed 0 bases from V and 5 bases from J, with 27 bases in between. CDR3 size: 20 residues. Germline lookup yields CDR1 MGHRA and CDR2 YSYEKL. The CDR3 reads CASSQDRSSYADTRGDTQYF. In DNA, the CDR3 is TGCGCCAGCAGCCAAGATAGGTCATCCTACGCGGACACCAGGGGAGATACGCAGTATTTT.

The V and J genes are TRBV9 and TRBJ2-7; D is unclear. The V gene lost 0 bases and the J gene lost 3 bases, with 10 bases spanning the gap. The CDR3 is made up of 14 amino acids. Per germline, CDR1 SGDLS and CDR2 YYNGEE. The DNA of the CDR3 is TGTGCCAGCAGCGTAGGAGCCGAAGTCTACGAGCAGTACTTC. Protein product: CASSVGAEVYEQYF. The entire variable domain, with the rest obtained from reference TRBV9 and TRBJ2-7, is as follows: DSGVTQTPKHLITATGQRVTLRCSPRSGDLSVYWYQQSLDQGLQFLIQYYNGEERAKGNILERFSAQQFPDLHSELNLSSLELGDSALYFCASSVGAEVYEQYFGPGTRLTVT.

V gene TRBV29-1 combines with J gene TRBJ1-3, with D unclear. V was shortened by 6 bases and J by 8 bases, with 11 bases between the two germline ends. This CDR3 is built from 11 residues. Germline-derived CDR1 and CDR2 are SQVTM and ANQGSEA. The DNA of the CDR3 is TGCAGCGTGAAAACCGGGGACACCATATATTTT. Translation gives CSVKTGDTIYF.

On this clone itself: Relative to the germline gene, one junction end is altered; a read error may explain this. The V call is TRBV7-3, the J call TRBJ2-7; D might be TRBD1 (5 bases). Germline-derived CDR1 and CDR2 are SGHTA and FQGTGA. This CDR3 is 14 amino acids long. CDR3 protein: CASGLQAGYYEQYF. In nucleotides, the CDR3 is TGTGCCAGCGGCTTACAGGCAGGATATTACGAGCAGTACTTC.

The gene calls are TRBV7-2 and TRBJ2-1; the match to TRBD2 covers 9 bases. Per the germline V gene, CDR1 is SGHTA and CDR2 is FQGNSA. With V trimmed by 1 base and J by 0 bases, 1 base remained unmatched. This CDR3 contains 16 residues. The CDR3 nucleotides are TGTGCCAGCAGCTTAGGTAGCGGGAGCTCCTACAATGAGCAGTTCTTC. It encodes CASSLGSGSSYNEQFF. Based on the CDR3 plus reference TRBV7-2 and TRBJ2-1, the full variable domain is GAGVSQSPSNKVTEKGKDVELRCDPISGHTALYWYRQSLGQGLEFLIYFQGNSAPDKSGLPSDRFSAERTGGSVSTLTIQRTQQEDSAVYLCASSLGSGSSYNEQFFGPGTRLTVL.

The V and J genes are TRBV6-5 and TRBJ1-2; maybe TRBD1 (5 bases). The germline CDR1 and CDR2 sequences are MNHEY and SVGAGI. This CDR3 has 15 amino acids. The V and J ends lost 10 bases and 2 bases respectively, with 20 bases between them. The CDR3 reads CATIPRPGGNYGYTF. The CDR3 DNA follows: TGTGCCACGATACCCCGACCCGGGGGGAACTATGGCTACACCTTC.

The chain has TRBV4-2 and TRBJ2-7; D not resolved. CDR1 LGHNA and CDR2 YNFKEQ come from the germline V gene. CDR3 size: 13 residues. V lost 2 bases and J lost 3, with 8 bases in between. The CDR3 DNA reads TGTGCCAGCAGCCAACGCACTGGCTACGAGCAGTACTTC. Translation: CASSQRTGYEQYF.

The chain is built from TRBV9 and TRBJ1-1, with 10 bases identical to TRBD1. V lost 4 bases and J lost 3; bases outside the gene matches: 6. The CDR3 consists of 15 residues. Germline values: CDR1 SGDLS, CDR2 YYNGEE. Here the CDR3 reads CASSLGDRGDTEAFF. CDR3 sequence (DNA): TGTGCCAGCAGCCTAGGGGACAGGGGCGACACTGAAGCTTTCTTT.

This clone was seen just once. The V and J genes are TRBV7-3 and TRBJ2-1; tentative D call: TRBD2 (5 bases). Germline V gene lookup returns CDR1 SGHTA and CDR2 FQGTGA. The V gene lost 1 base and the J gene lost 6 bases, with 16 bases spanning the gap. This CDR3 is built from 16 residues. The DNA of the CDR3 is TGTGCCAGCAGCTTAAGAGGGTTCCCTCAGGCCAATGAGCAGTTCTTC. Protein product: CASSLRGFPQANEQFF. Looking up the rest from reference TRBV7-3 and TRBJ2-1 gives the full variable domain: GAGVSQTPSNKVTEKGKYVELRCDPISGHTALYWYRQSLGQGPEFLIYFQGTGAADDSGLPNDRFFAVRPEGSVSTLKIQRTERGDSAVYLCASSLRGFPQANEQFFGPGTRLTVL.

The chain uses TRBV7-9 and TRBJ1-4; D ambiguous. V was trimmed by 6 bases and J by 5 bases, leaving 13 bases between them. Germline V gene lookup returns CDR1 SEHNR and CDR2 FQNEAQ (reference sequence). The CDR3 consists of 14 residues. This CDR3 reads CASRGQLLNEKLFF. Written as DNA, the CDR3 is TGTGCCAGCAGAGGGCAGTTATTGAATGAAAAACTGTTTTTT.

This clone was seen just once. The genes are TRBV6-5 and TRBJ1-3; tentative D call: TRBD1 (5 bases). This CDR3 spans 14 amino acids. V was trimmed by 5 bases and J by 4 bases, leaving 12 bases between them. CDR1 is MNHEY and CDR2 is SVGAGI in the germline V gene. The chain's CDR3 is CASSTGPGGNTIYF. CDR3 DNA sequence: TGTGCCAGCAGTACCGGGCCAGGGGGAAACACCATATATTTT.

This clone was found a few times. The rearrangement links TRBV7-2 to TRBJ2-6; D remains unclear. CDR3 length: 16 amino acids. Germline V gene data show CDR1 as SGHTA and CDR2 as FQGNSA. With 1 base removed from V and 0 bases from J, the gap between germline ends came to 7 bases. The DNA for the CDR3 is TGTGCCAGCAGCTTAGAAAGTGTCTCTGGGGCCAACGTCCTGACTTTC. This sequence encodes CASSLESVSGANVLTF. Full variable domain (rest looked up from reference TRBV7-2 and TRBJ2-6): GAGVSQSPSNKVTEKGKDVELRCDPISGHTALYWYRQSLGQGLEFLIYFQGNSAPDKSGLPSDRFSAERTGGSVSTLTIQRTQQEDSAVYLCASSLESVSGANVLTFGAGSRLTVL.

The chain links TRBV19 to TRBJ1-5; tentatively, D is TRBD1 (5 bases). Trimming left V 5 bases short and J 3 bases short, with 11 bases between. The CDR3 runs to 14 residues. The germline gives CDR1 LNHDA, CDR2 SQIVND (reference sequence). In nucleotides, the CDR3 is TGTGCCAGTAGTTGGGCGGGACTCAATCAGCCCCAGCATTTT. It codes for CASSWAGLNQPQHF.

This rearrangement joins TRBV19 to TRBJ2-1, with 16 bases identical to TRBD2. Germline CDR1 reads LNHDA; CDR2 reads SQIVND (reference sequence). Losses at the gene ends were 4 bases for V and 10 bases for J; bases not matched to a gene: 16. The CDR3 extends over 19 amino acids. CDR3 region: CASSTGTSGRAGVGGEQFF. The CDR3 nucleotides read TGTGCCAGTAGTACCGGGACTAGCGGGAGGGCGGGGGTAGGCGGGGAGCAGTTCTTC.